This TCR beta chain was sequenced in a study of identical twins. General study points: Models predicted too little out-of-frame TCR alpha sharing in monozygotic twins. Cord blood beta clonotypes that were abundant carried fewer insertions, and memory repertoires showed no such trend.

This CDR3 is 15 amino acids long. The V segment lost 7 bases and the J segment 9 bases; nucleotides outside the gene matches: 12. In germline, CDR1 is MNHNS, CDR2 SASEGT. The authors used template switching to add a universal primer site and gave cDNA unique molecular identifiers. TCRdb processed the 5' RACE reads anew with MiXCR; each CDR3 protein has one entry. The sample holds just under 550,000 distinct CDR3 sequences, 13% to 15% seen once. On this clonotype: Its matching antigen is unknown.

This sample also appeared in a second study, on yellow fever vaccine responses in identical twins. From that report: Twins reportedly mounted vaccine T cell responses that seemed partly convergent, partly personalized.

The sample comprised CD4+ T cells sorted from blood. This chain uses TRBV6-1 with TRBJ2-1; TRBD2 matches at 10 bases. This sequence originates from a woman aged 18 to 35 in good health. CDR3 protein: CASINRASGSSEQFF. The CDR3, as DNA: TGTGCCAGCATCAACAGGGCTAGCGGGAGCTCTGAGCAGTTCTTC.